The 3 T cell receptor beta chains presented below share a single source sample, sequenced in a study of T cell repertoires in cytomegalovirus infection. TCRdb itself ran the reads through MiXCR, one entry per CDR3 protein. The sample includes hundreds of thousands of distinct CDR3 sequences, 30% to 40% of them seen just once. Antigens of these TCRs are unknown. Sequenced material: cultured PBMCs, taken from culture after CMV antigen stimulation. The receptors originated from a human donor in good health (CMV status not recorded). Some clones in this sample may be carry-over from other donors' samples.

J is TRBJ2-5 and V is TRBV7-2; TRBD2 is a possible D gene (5 bases). The CDR3 length is 12 residues. V lost 4 bases and J 7 bases, leaving 10 bases between the germline ends. CDR1 is SGHTA and CDR2 is FQGNSA in the germline V gene. Written as DNA, the CDR3 is TGTGCCAGCAGCTCGGGATGGGGGACCCAGTACTTC. Translated: CASSSGWGTQYF.

The chain employs TRBV20-1 and TRBJ1-5; D unclear. This CDR3 is 14 amino acids long. Germline-derived CDR1 and CDR2 are DFQATT and SNEGSKA (reference sequence). Trimming removed 1 base from V and 5 bases from J, with 12 bases in between. CDR3 in amino acids: CSARGGGVHQPQHF. The CDR3 nucleotides read TGCAGTGCTAGAGGTGGAGGAGTCCATCAGCCCCAGCATTTT.

V is TRBV6-8 and J is TRBJ2-3; D remains ambiguous. Deletions cut 6 bases from V and 4 bases from J, with 17 bases between. CDR3 length: 15 residues. Germline V lookup: CDR1 MNHGY, CDR2 SAAAGT. The CDR3 sequence is CASSSPLRGPDTQYF. In DNA, the CDR3 is TGTGCCAGCAGCTCGCCCCTCCGAGGTCCAGATACGCAGTATTTT.